This is a list of T cell receptor beta chains from one sample in a study of identical twins. TCRdb fed the 5' RACE reads into MiXCR, producing one record per CDR3 protein. The table shows some 500,000 distinct CDR3 sequences, with nearly 10% occurring only once. The same data also contributed to another study, on yellow fever vaccine responses in identical twins.

The material sequenced was PBMCs. These receptors were obtained from a woman aged 18-29 years in good health. Both conserved end residues are part of each CDR3. A D gene is named only where the DNA matches it firmly. Some rows have no size entry. The others give once, few or many, or a class for an expanded clone.

TRBJ2-7 | TRBD1 | many | 12 | TRBV7-2 | TGTGCCAGCAGCAAAGGGACAGGGCGGCAGTACTTC | CASSKGTGRQYF
TRBJ2-5 | TRBD2 | NA | 14 | TRBV5-1 | TGCGCCGGTCCGGCGGGGGGACGCCAAGAGACCCAGTACTTC | CAGPAGGRQETQYF
TRBJ2-5 | NA | NA | 15 | TRBV10-3 | TGTGCCATCAGTGAATTTTTGGGTGGACAAGAGACCCAGTACTTC | CAISEFLGGQETQYF
TRBJ1-5 | NA | NA | 16 | TRBV27 | TGTGCCAGCAGTCCGAACCCAGACGGCTACAATCAGCCCCAGCATTTT | CASSPNPDGYNQPQHF
TRBJ1-1 | NA | NA | 14 | TRBV20-1 | TGCAGTGCTAGAGATAGACAGGTGAACACTGAAGCTTTCTTT | CSARDRQVNTEAFF
TRBJ1-1 | NA | NA | 10 | TRBV20-1 | TGCAGTGCTATGGTGGGGGGAGCTTTCTTT | CSAMVGGAFF
TRBJ2-1 | TRBD2 | few | 16 | TRBV7-9 | TGTGCCAGCAGCAAGGACGGACTAGCGGGAGGCAATGAGCAGTTCTTC | CASSKDGLAGGNEQFF
TRBJ2-3 | TRBD2 | many | 14 | TRBV29-1 | TGCAGCGTTGTGGGACTAGCGGGAGCAGATACGCAGTATTTT | CSVVGLAGADTQYF
TRBJ1-1 | NA | many | 13 | TRBV9 | TGTGCCAGCAGCGTAGGCGGTGACACTGAAGCTTTCTTT | CASSVGGDTEAFF
TRBJ2-1 | NA | many | 13 | TRBV7-6 | TGTGCCAGCAGACCTAGCTCCTACAATGAGCAGTTCTTC | CASRPSSYNEQFF
TRBJ2-1 | TRBD2 | few | 15 | TRBV24-1 | TGTGCCACCAGTGATTTAGCGGGAGGGCGAAATGAGCAGTTCTTC | CATSDLAGGRNEQFF
TRBJ2-5 | NA | few | 14 | TRBV29-1 | TGCAGCGTTGAAGGACGGAGGTACCAAGAGACCCAGTACTTC | CSVEGRRYQETQYF
TRBJ2-1 | NA | NA | 16 | TRBV20-1 | TGCAGTGCTAGCCACCTCCAGACGGGGGCTTACAATGAGCAGTTCTTC | CSASHLQTGAYNEQFF
TRBJ2-7 | NA | few | 15 | TRBV7-2 | TGTGCCAGCAGCTTAGTTGGATTTAGCTCCTACGAGCAGTACTTC | CASSLVGFSSYEQYF
TRBJ2-3 | NA | many | 15 | TRBV3-1 | TGTGCCAGCAGCCAAGAAGGACAACCCACAGATACGCAGTATTTT | CASSQEGQPTDTQYF
TRBJ2-5 | TRBD1 | many | 15 | TRBV5-1 | TGCGCCAGCAGCTCGGGACAGGCCTTCCAAGAGACCCAGTACTTC | CASSSGQAFQETQYF
TRBJ2-1 | NA | NA | 14 | TRBV27 | TGTGCCAGCAGTATTTCGGGCTATTACAATGAGCAGTTCTTC | CASSISGYYNEQFF
TRBJ2-2 | TRBD2 | few | 15 | TRBV24-1 | TGTGCCACCAGTGGGGTAGCGGGAGTCACCGGGGAGCTGTTTTTT | CATSGVAGVTGELFF
TRBJ2-7 | NA | few | 15 | TRBV7-8 | TGTGCCAGCAGCTTAGCGTATACAGACTCCTACGAGCAGTACTTC | CASSLAYTDSYEQYF